These 29 T cell receptor beta chains were all obtained from the same sample, sequenced in a study of response to subunit inactivated influenza vaccine. TCRdb fed the RT-PCR reads into MiXCR, producing one record per CDR3 protein. The sample yields hundreds of thousands of distinct CDR3 sequences, around a sixth seen once. The sequencing here drew on PBMCs from blood, taken 5 days after vaccination. The receptors were gathered from a man aged 45 to 65 who received an inactivated influenza vaccine.

This clonotype was detected only a few times. V usage is TRBV4-3 and J usage is TRBJ1-2; D not resolved. With 1 base removed from V and 5 bases from J, the gap between germline ends came to 14 bases. CDR1 is LGHNA and CDR2 is YSLEER in the germline V gene. CDR3 length equals 15 residues. In DNA form, the CDR3 reads TGCGCCAGCAGCCAAGGGCAACGAGCCGGGTATGGCTACACCTTC. Encoded protein: CASSQGQRAGYGYTF.

The J gene is TRBJ1-2, the V gene TRBV5-6; 8 nucleotides align to TRBD1. The V and J ends lost 3 bases and 0 bases, in that order; junction bases with no gene match: 1. CDR3 length: 14 residues. Germline V gene data show CDR1 as SGHDT and CDR2 as YYEEEE. The CDR3 reads CASSSRGPNYGYTF. CDR3 DNA: TGTGCCAGCAGCTCCAGGGGGCCTAACTATGGCTACACCTTC.

This clonotype has just a few counts. This chain links TRBV3-1 with TRBJ1-1; D remains unclear. The germline V and J ends were trimmed by 0 bases and 1 base, with 9 bases remaining between them. Germline loops: CDR1 LGHDT, CDR2 YNNKEL (reference sequence). The CDR3 consists of 15 residues. CDR3 in amino acids: CASSQEGSRNTEAFF. CDR3 bases: TGTGCCAGCAGCCAAGAGGGTTCTAGGAACACTGAAGCTTTCTTT.

In its sample, this clonotype was seen many times. V and J are TRBV4-3 and TRBJ2-1; 11 bases map to TRBD2. The V gene's germline CDR1 is LGHNA and CDR2 YSLEER. V dropped 0 bases and J dropped 10; count of bases not matched to a gene: 8. The CDR3 contains 16 residues. CDR3 nucleotide sequence: TGCGCCAGCAGCCAAGACCGTAGCGGGGGGGCCCGGGAGCAGTTCTTC. Protein: CASSQDRSGGAREQFF.

In this sample, this clonotype turned up many times. The DNA for the CDR3 is TGTGCCAGCACCATTCAATCGACAGGACCCTACGAGCAGTACTTC. Protein product: CASTIQSTGPYEQYF. The J gene is TRBJ2-7, the V gene TRBV12-3 or TRBV12-4; possible D gene TRBD1, 6 bases. Trimming stripped 7 bases from V and 2 bases from J, with 18 bases between. The CDR3 consists of 15 residues.

The chain links TRBV6-1 to TRBJ1-5; 7 bases line up with TRBD1. Germline loops: CDR1 MNHNS, CDR2 SASEGT. This CDR3 comprises 16 residues. The ends lost 5 bases at V and 2 bases at J; junction bases unmatched: 9. This chain's CDR3 is CASSPNRGAGNQPQHF. DNA of the CDR3: TGTGCCAGCAGTCCGAACAGGGGTGCTGGCAATCAGCCCCAGCATTTT.

The chain is built from TRBV7-8 and TRBJ1-1; no clear D. This CDR3 is built from 15 residues. Trimming removed 1 base from V and 6 bases from J, with 15 bases in between. CDR1 is SGHVS and CDR2 is FQNEAQ in the germline V gene. The CDR3 region is CASSLEYRARPEAFF. The CDR3 coding sequence is TGTGCCAGCAGCTTAGAATATCGGGCCAGACCTGAAGCTTTCTTT.

The V gene is TRBV7-2, the J gene TRBJ2-1; D is unresolved. CDR1 is SGHTA and CDR2 is FQGNSA in the germline V gene. V lost 3 bases, J lost 4 bases, and 13 bases lay in between. CDR3 size: 15 residues. The CDR3 sequence is CASSFSENHYNEQFF. Written as DNA, the CDR3 is TGTGCCAGCAGCTTTTCCGAGAACCATTACAATGAGCAGTTCTTC.

V is TRBV5-1 and J is TRBJ1-2; D is uncertain. Trimming stripped 3 bases from V and 2 bases from J, with 8 bases between. The germline gives CDR1 SGHRS, CDR2 YFSETQ. The CDR3 has 13 amino acids. CDR3 sequence (DNA): TGCGCCAGCAGCTCGGATGTGAACTATGGCTACACCTTC. Translated: CASSSDVNYGYTF.

This rearrangement joins TRBV30 to TRBJ2-3; D gene unclear. V lost 2 bases to trimming and J lost 4 bases, with 4 bases between them. There are 11 residues in the CDR3. Germline V gene sequence: CDR1 GTSNPN, CDR2 SVGIG (reference sequence). This CDR3 is CAWSTADTQYF. CDR3 sequence (DNA): TGTGCCTGGAGTACGGCAGATACGCAGTATTTT.

This clonotype has a handful of counts. The rearrangement links TRBV5-8 to TRBJ2-1; TRBD2 agrees at 13 bases. Per the germline V gene, CDR1 is SGHTS and CDR2 is YDEGEE. This CDR3 spans 15 amino acids. The trim removed 0 bases at V and 10 bases at J, leaving 4 bases unmatched. In nucleotides, the CDR3 is TGTGCCAGCAGCTTGGCTGGACTAGCGGGAGACGAGCAGTTCTTC. Protein sequence: CASSLAGLAGDEQFF.

This clonotype was counted ten times or more. This chain links TRBV7-3 with TRBJ2-1; 10 bases are shared with TRBD2. CDR1 and CDR2 from the germline V gene are SGHTA and FQGTGA. The CDR3 is 15 residues long. V gave up 2 bases and J gave up 9 bases; unmatched junction bases: 7. CDR3 in DNA: TGTGCCAGCAGCTTAGGGCTAGCGGGAGCTACTGAGCAGTTCTTC. Translated: CASSLGLAGATEQFF.

The genes are TRBV12-3 or TRBV12-4 and TRBJ1-2; tentatively, D is TRBD1 (5 bases). This CDR3 has 14 amino acids. The V end was cut by 5 bases, the J end by 0 bases, with 10 bases between. The DNA of the CDR3 is TGTGCCAGCAGTCTTGACAGTGCTAACTATGGCTACACCTTC. This encodes CASSLDSANYGYTF.

The chain recombines TRBV6-1 with TRBJ1-6; 7 nucleotides line up with TRBD1. Trimming at V came to 5 bases and at J to 7 bases, leaving 8 bases not matched to a gene. CDR3 size: 15 residues. Per the germline V gene, CDR1 is MNHNS and CDR2 is SASEGT. In nucleotides, the CDR3 is TGTGCCAGCAGTACAGGGGCGGATACCAATTCACCCCTCCACTTT. Translating gives CASSTGADTNSPLHF.

There are a few counts of this clonotype. The chain carries TRBV18 and TRBJ1-1; no reliable D call. Deletions cut 6 bases from V and 5 bases from J, with 19 bases between. Germline CDR1 and CDR2: KGHSH and LQKENI. The CDR3 runs 15 residues. CDR3 amino acids: CASSNIVRVATEAFF. CDR3 nucleotide sequence: TGTGCCAGCTCCAACATAGTTCGGGTGGCTACTGAAGCTTTCTTT. Full variable domain (missing parts from reference TRBV18 and TRBJ1-1): NAGVMQNPRHLVRRRGQEARLRCSPMKGHSHVYWYRQLPEEGLKFMVYLQKENIIDESGMPKERFSAEFPKEGPSILRIQQVVRGDSAAYFCASSNIVRVATEAFFGQGTRLTVV.

The chain joins TRBV6-5 to TRBJ2-2, with 9 bases aligning to TRBD1. The CDR3 spans 17 residues. With V trimmed by 4 bases and J by 4 bases, 10 bases remained unmatched. The V gene's germline CDR1 is MNHEY and CDR2 SVGAGI. CDR3 DNA: TGTGCCAGCAGTTCCTTAGACAGGGGGTGGAGCACCGGGGAGCTGTTTTTT. It is translated as CASSSLDRGWSTGELFF.

This clonotype was observed a few times. The rearrangement joins TRBV20-1 to TRBJ2-1; TRBD2 agrees at 7 bases. The J segment lost 6 bases and the V segment lost 3 bases, leaving 5 bases of the junction unmatched. CDR3 length equals 13 residues. CDR1 and CDR2 (germline): DFQATT, SNEGSKA (reference sequence). CDR3 nucleotides: TGCAGTGCTAGCGGGAGGAACGGCAATGAGCAGTTCTTC. Residues: CSASGRNGNEQFF.

The genes are TRBV10-3 and TRBJ2-7; the match to TRBD1 covers 10 bases. Losses at the gene ends were 2 bases for V and 5 bases for J; bases not matched to a gene: 6. From germline, CDR1 is ENHRY and CDR2 SYGVKD. This CDR3 is built from 15 residues. The CDR3 region has the DNA TGTGCCATCAGTGAGATGGGACAGGGGAGAGACGAGCAGTACTTC. It codes for CAISEMGQGRDEQYF.

The gene calls are TRBV12-3 or TRBV12-4 and TRBJ2-2; the match to TRBD2 covers 8 bases. The CDR3 is 16 residues long. After removal of 6 bases from V and 3 bases from J, the junction contained 9 bases not matched to a gene. The CDR3 loop reads CASSLTSGSYTGELFF. CDR3 bases: TGTGCCAGCAGCCTCACTAGCGGCAGTTACACCGGGGAGCTGTTTTTT.

As regards this clonotype: Mismatch with germline at one junction end may stem from a read error. Written as DNA, the CDR3 is TGCGCCAGCAGCAGACTAGCGGGGGGGCCTGGCTCCTACAATGAGCACTTCTTC. It is translated as CASSRLAGGPGSYNEHFF. V gene TRBV5-1 combines with J gene TRBJ2-1, with 14 bases matching TRBD2. The germline V gene encodes CDR1 SGHRS and CDR2 YFSETQ. The CDR3 contains 18 residues.

This chain links TRBV19 with TRBJ2-1; perhaps TRBD1 as D (6 bases). The CDR3 spans 16 residues. Germline V gives CDR1 LNHDA, CDR2 SQIVND (reference sequence). V was pared by 7 bases and J by 7 bases, with 23 bases between. In DNA, the CDR3 is TGTGCCAGTAAGGGGTGGGGCAGGGGTTTGATAAATGAGCAGTTCTTC. Its translation: CASKGWGRGLINEQFF.

The CDR3 coding sequence is TGCGCCAGCAGCCAAGTTGCGCGGGGACAGCAGCAGCCCCAGCATTTT. Translating gives CASSQVARGQQQPQHF. The J gene is TRBJ1-5, the V gene TRBV4-1; 7 bases map to TRBD1. Germline V lookup: CDR1 MGHRA, CDR2 YSYEKL. The CDR3 extends over 16 amino acids. With 1 base clipped from V and 7 bases from J, the junction kept 10 bases outside the gene matches.

This clonotype was seen a few times. The chain employs TRBV2 and TRBJ2-1; weak D call: TRBD1 (6 bases). This CDR3 contains 15 residues. V lost 5 bases to trimming and J lost 5 bases, with 16 bases between them. The germline V gene has CDR1 SNHLY and CDR2 FYNNEI. CDR3 loop: CASSPGQSPDNEQFF. The DNA of the CDR3 is TGTGCCAGCAGTCCCGGACAGTCCCCTGACAATGAGCAGTTCTTC.

This chain links TRBV18 with TRBJ1-1; no clear D gene. The CDR3 covers 14 residues. Per germline, CDR1 KGHSH and CDR2 LQKENI. Trimming shortened V by 0 bases and J by 1 base, and 6 bases separated the two germline ends. CDR3 sequence (DNA): TGTGCCAGCTCACCACCGCACGCGAACACTGAAGCTTTCTTT. Translated, it gives CASSPPHANTEAFF.

This clonotype was seen ten or more times. The CDR3 DNA is TGTGCCAGCAGCTCAGGGGTGAGCGAGCAGTACTTC. This codes for CASSSGVSEQYF. The V call is TRBV7-2, the J call TRBJ2-7, with D possibly TRBD1 on 6 matching bases. The V gene lost 4 bases and the J gene lost 6 bases, with 10 bases spanning the gap. The CDR3 has 12 amino acids. Germline V gene lookup returns CDR1 SGHTA and CDR2 FQGNSA.

This clonotype came up a few times. This chain links TRBV20-1 with TRBJ2-7, with D perhaps matching TRBD1 (5 bases). Trimming pared 4 bases from V and 6 bases from J, leaving 19 bases between. Germline V gene data show CDR1 as DFQATT and CDR2 as SNEGSKA (reference sequence). The CDR3 length is 14 residues. CDR3 bases: TGCAGTGCTACCACAGGTTACACCCTCCTCGAGCAGTACTTC. Translating gives CSATTGYTLLEQYF.

Ten or more counts support this clonotype. The chain combines TRBV5-5 with TRBJ2-7; D unclear. The CDR3 loop spans 12 amino acids. Germline V lookup: CDR1 SGHKS, CDR2 YYEKEE (reference sequence). V lost 2 bases and J lost 6, with 9 bases in between. The CDR3 bases are TGTGCCAGCAGCTTATCCACGACCGAGCAGTACTTC. As protein: CASSLSTTEQYF.

This clonotype has a handful of counts. The V and J genes are TRBV20-1 and TRBJ1-6; 9 nucleotides align to TRBD1. CDR1 and CDR2 from the germline V gene are DFQATT and SNEGSKA (reference sequence). V lost 5 bases, J lost 7 bases, and 12 bases stayed unmatched. CDR3 length: 16 residues. The CDR3 sequence is CSALIPGQGGNSPLHF. The CDR3 bases are TGCAGTGCTCTTATCCCGGGACAGGGAGGGAATTCACCCCTCCACTTT.

This chain links TRBV20-1 with TRBJ2-5, with D unclear. This CDR3 is built from 12 residues. V was pared by 6 bases and J by 2 bases, with 10 bases between. CDR1 is DFQATT and CDR2 is SNEGSKA in the germline V gene (reference sequence). CDR3 DNA: TGCAGTGCCCCAGCCCTACAAGAGACCCAGTACTTC. Amino acids: CSAPALQETQYF.